This entry lists 11 T cell receptor beta chains sequenced from one sample in a study of breast tumors, draining lymph nodes, adjacent tissues. TCRdb reprocessed the multiplex PCR reads with MiXCR, giving one entry per CDR3 protein. The table records approximately 130,000 distinct CDR3 sequences, about 20% of them present only once. The lymph nodes were axillary draining lymph nodes from breast cancer patients. The material sequenced was axillary lymph node tissue. Receptors originate from a female donor with breast cancer. Some clones in this sample may be carry-over from other donors' samples.

Comments on this clonotype: This could be a read error, since a much larger clone is one nucleotide away. This sequence joins TRBV6-1 and TRBJ2-7; D not certain. The V gene's germline CDR1 is MNHNS and CDR2 SASEGT. CDR3 length: 11 residues. The CDR3, as DNA: TGTGCCGGCAGACTGACCTACGAGCAGTACTTC. As protein: CAGRLTYEQYF.

In its sample, this clonotype was seen many times. The chain employs TRBV20-1 and TRBJ2-7; possibly TRBD2 for D (6 bases). This CDR3 is 15 amino acids long. V lost 0 bases and J lost 3, with 15 bases in between. The V gene's germline CDR1 is DFQATT and CDR2 SNEGSKA (reference sequence). The CDR3 here is CSARDRRGSNYEQYF. CDR3 DNA sequence: TGCAGTGCTAGAGATCGGAGGGGCTCTAACTACGAGCAGTACTTC.

With respect to this clonotype: A much larger clone differs from this one at a single base, so this may be a read error. The chain joins TRBV3-1 to TRBJ2-7; D unresolved. CDR1 is LGHDT, CDR2 YNNKEL, per germline (reference sequence). CDR3 length: 12 amino acids. CDR3 in amino acids: CVSSQALREQYF. As DNA, the CDR3 is TGTGTCAGCAGCCAAGCCTTACGGGAGCAGTACTTC.

This clonotype was observed many times. The gene calls are TRBV19 and TRBJ1-3, with TRBD1 as a possible D gene (6 bases). V was pared by 9 bases and J by 0 bases, with 15 bases between. Germline-derived CDR1 and CDR2 are LNHDA and SQIVND (reference sequence). The CDR3 sequence is 15 residues long. CDR3 in DNA: TGTGCCAGCTTAAGGGGGAGCCGCTCTGGAAACACCATATATTTT. This encodes CASLRGSRSGNTIYF.

V is TRBV12-3 or TRBV12-4 and J is TRBJ1-1, with unresolved D. This CDR3 contains 12 residues. V was cut by 6 bases and J by 6 bases, with 11 bases left in between. The CDR3 DNA follows: TGTGCCAGCAGCATCTATGGCGCTGAAGCTTTCTTT. Translated, it gives CASSIYGAEAFF.

This chain uses TRBV28 with TRBJ1-1; D remains ambiguous. Germline CDR1 reads MDHEN; CDR2 reads SYDVKM. The CDR3 covers 10 residues. The V and J ends lost 8 bases and 5 bases respectively, with 6 bases between them. CDR3 in amino acids: CASVGTEAFF. The CDR3 nucleotides are TGTGCCAGCGTTGGTACTGAAGCTTTCTTT.

This clonotype was seen many times. This sequence joins TRBV25-1 and TRBJ1-4; D possibly corresponds to TRBD1 (6 bases). The ends were cut back, 1 base at V and 7 bases at J, with 13 bases in the middle. This CDR3 is 15 amino acids long. Germline V gene sequence: CDR1 MGHDK, CDR2 SYGVNS. CDR3: CASSESRGNSEKLFF. The CDR3 DNA is TGTGCCAGCAGTGAATCGAGGGGGAACAGTGAAAAACTGTTTTTT.

This clonotype was counted a few times. This chain uses TRBV2 with TRBJ2-6; D tentatively fits TRBD1 or TRBD2 (7 bases each). The V end lost 1 base, the J end lost 2 bases, and 12 bases lay between the germline ends. This CDR3 region has 17 residues. Germline lookup yields CDR1 SNHLY and CDR2 FYNNEI. This chain's CDR3 is CASSEGAGGAGANVLTF. CDR3 nucleotides: TGTGCCAGCAGTGAAGGGGCAGGGGGGGCTGGGGCCAACGTCCTGACTTTC.

On this clonotype: A much larger clone lies one base from this, so it may be a read error. The V call is TRBV6-5, the J call TRBJ2-1, with 10 bases identical to TRBD2. The CDR3 is 16 amino acids. Germline CDR1 MNHEY, CDR2 SVGAGI. V was clipped by 8 bases and J by 0 bases; unmatched bases: 7. The CDR3 loop reads CASSVPSGSSYNEQFF. As DNA, the CDR3 is TGTGCCAGCTCCGTACCTAGCGGGAGCTCCTACAATGAGCAGTTCTTC.

This clonotype showed up many times. The chain employs TRBV29-1 and TRBJ2-5; D is ambiguous. Germline-derived CDR1 and CDR2 are SQVTM and ANQGSEA. The V end was cut by 7 bases, the J end by 5 bases, with 8 bases between. The CDR3 has 10 residues. DNA for the CDR3: TGCAGCGCCCTAGGGGAGACCCAGTACTTC. Translating gives CSALGETQYF.

The sample holds many counts of this clonotype. The chain joins TRBV19 to TRBJ2-5, with 10 bases lining up with TRBD2. Germline V lookup: CDR1 LNHDA, CDR2 SQIVND (reference sequence). Trimming removed 6 bases from V and 5 bases from J; junction bases left unmatched: 9. CDR3 size: 15 residues. CDR3 protein: CASRWTSGKRETQYF. The CDR3 DNA reads TGTGCCAGTAGGTGGACTAGCGGTAAACGGGAGACCCAGTACTTC.